Listed below are T cell receptor beta chains from one sample, sequenced in a study of cytomegalovirus exposure and HLA in healthy donors. Data came from immunoSEQ multiplex PCR; TCRdb stores just in-frame clones and leaves some out. The sample lists tens of thousands of clones, 75% to 85% occurring once. Sequenced material: PBMCs. Every receptor here comes from a woman aged 40 to 49 in good health and CMV-seronegative. Each CDR3 is given with its conserved first and last residue. Each record gives: CDR3 protein, CDR3 DNA, J gene, clone size, CDR3 length, D gene, V gene. The D gene is left open where the match is weak. Rows give clone size only sometimes, using once, few, many, or a class for an expanded clone.

CDR3 protein: CASSVGLAPSYEQYF
CDR3 DNA: TGTGCCAGCAGCGTAGGACTAGCGCCAAGCTACGAGCAGTACTTC
J gene: TRBJ2-7
clone size: -
CDR3 length: 15
D gene: TRBD2
V gene: TRBV9

CDR3 protein: CASSLAPGAETQYF
CDR3 DNA: TGCGCCAGCAGCTTGGCACCAGGGGCAGAGACCCAGTACTTC
J gene: TRBJ2-5
clone size: few
CDR3 length: 14
D gene: -
V gene: TRBV5-1

CDR3 protein: CASSSGQGARVEAFF
CDR3 DNA: TGTGCCAGCAGTTCTGGCCAGGGGGCACGGGTTGAAGCTTTCTTT
J gene: TRBJ1-1
clone size: -
CDR3 length: 15
D gene: TRBD1
V gene: TRBV28

CDR3 protein: CASSLYGLAETGANVLTF
CDR3 DNA: TGTGCCAGCAGCTTGTACGGACTAGCGGAGACTGGGGCCAACGTCCTGACTTTC
J gene: TRBJ2-6
clone size: -
CDR3 length: 18
D gene: TRBD2
V gene: TRBV5-6

CDR3 protein: CASSFLAGGLQETQYF
CDR3 DNA: TGTGCCAGCAGCTTTCTAGCGGGAGGGCTCCAAGAGACCCAGTACTTC
J gene: TRBJ2-5
clone size: -
CDR3 length: 16
D gene: TRBD2
V gene: TRBV7-6

CDR3 protein: CASSFGTGLDGYTF
CDR3 DNA: TGTGCCAGCAGTTTCGGAACAGGGCTCGATGGCTACACCTTC
J gene: TRBJ1-2
clone size: -
CDR3 length: 14
D gene: -
V gene: TRBV28

CDR3 protein: CASSQDLDREMYNEQFF
CDR3 DNA: TGCGCCAGCAGCCAAGATTTGGACAGGGAAATGTACAATGAGCAGTTCTTC
J gene: TRBJ2-1
clone size: -
CDR3 length: 17
D gene: TRBD1
V gene: TRBV4-3

CDR3 protein: CASSLATSVRVFAEEQFF
CDR3 DNA: TGTGCCAGCAGCTTAGCTACCTCAGTACGGGTATTTGCCGAAGAGCAGTTCTTC
J gene: TRBJ2-1
clone size: -
CDR3 length: 18
D gene: -
V gene: TRBV7-6

CDR3 protein: CASSSRGPEKLFF
CDR3 DNA: TGTGCCAGCAGTTCCCGGGGTCCTGAAAAACTGTTTTTT
J gene: TRBJ1-4
clone size: -
CDR3 length: 13
D gene: -
V gene: TRBV28

CDR3 protein: CASSSTSDTGELFF
CDR3 DNA: TGTGCCAGCAGTTCGACTAGCGACACCGGGGAGCTGTTTTTT
J gene: TRBJ2-2
clone size: -
CDR3 length: 14
D gene: TRBD2
V gene: TRBV28

CDR3 protein: CASSGPRGSNTGELFF
CDR3 DNA: TGTGCCAGCAGCGGGCCGAGAGGGTCGAACACCGGGGAGCTGTTTTTT
J gene: TRBJ2-2
clone size: -
CDR3 length: 16
D gene: -
V gene: TRBV11-2

CDR3 protein: CASSLSSGSGDTQYF
CDR3 DNA: TGTGCCAGCAGCTTATCTAGCGGGAGCGGTGATACGCAGTATTTT
J gene: TRBJ2-3
clone size: -
CDR3 length: 15
D gene: TRBD2
V gene: TRBV7-9

CDR3 protein: CASSLGGEGRELFF
CDR3 DNA: TGTGCTAGCAGCTTAGGAGGGGAGGGACGGGAGCTGTTTTTT
J gene: TRBJ2-2
clone size: -
CDR3 length: 14
D gene: TRBD2
V gene: TRBV7-7

CDR3 protein: CASSHKLTGTGNTEAFF
CDR3 DNA: TGCGCCAGCAGCCATAAACTGACCGGGACAGGGAACACTGAAGCTTTCTTT
J gene: TRBJ1-1
clone size: -
CDR3 length: 17
D gene: TRBD1
V gene: TRBV4-1